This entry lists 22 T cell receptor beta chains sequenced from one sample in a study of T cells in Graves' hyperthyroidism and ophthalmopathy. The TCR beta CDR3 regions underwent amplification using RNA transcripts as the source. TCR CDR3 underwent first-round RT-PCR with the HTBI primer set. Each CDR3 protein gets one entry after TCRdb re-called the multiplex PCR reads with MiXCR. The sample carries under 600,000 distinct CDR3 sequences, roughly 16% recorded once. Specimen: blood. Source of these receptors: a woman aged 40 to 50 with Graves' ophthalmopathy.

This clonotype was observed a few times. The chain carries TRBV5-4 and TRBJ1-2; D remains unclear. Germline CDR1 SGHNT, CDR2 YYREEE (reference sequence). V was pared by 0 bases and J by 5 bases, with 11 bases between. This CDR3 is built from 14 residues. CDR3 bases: TGTGCCAGCAGCTTGGGTCAGTTTTGGTATGGCTACACCTTC. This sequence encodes CASSLGQFWYGYTF.

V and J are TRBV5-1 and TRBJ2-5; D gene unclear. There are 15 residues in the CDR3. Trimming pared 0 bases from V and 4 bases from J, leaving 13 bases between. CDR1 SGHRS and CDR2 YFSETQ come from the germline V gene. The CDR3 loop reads CASSLVVVGVETQYF. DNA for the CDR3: TGCGCCAGCAGCTTGGTGGTGGTCGGCGTAGAGACCCAGTACTTC.

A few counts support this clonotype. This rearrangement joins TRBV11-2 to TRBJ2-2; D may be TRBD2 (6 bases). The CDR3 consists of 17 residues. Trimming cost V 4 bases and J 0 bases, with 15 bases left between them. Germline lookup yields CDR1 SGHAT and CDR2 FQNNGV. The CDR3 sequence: CASSSAGRSANTGELFF. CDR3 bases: TGTGCCAGCAGCTCCGCGGGACGGTCCGCGAACACCGGGGAGCTGTTTTTT.

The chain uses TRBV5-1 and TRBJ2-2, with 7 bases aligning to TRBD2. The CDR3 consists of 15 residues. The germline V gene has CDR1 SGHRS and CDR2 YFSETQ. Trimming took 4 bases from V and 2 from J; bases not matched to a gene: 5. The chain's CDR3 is CASSTSSGNTGELFF. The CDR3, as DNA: TGCGCCAGCAGCACATCTAGCGGCAACACCGGGGAGCTGTTTTTT.

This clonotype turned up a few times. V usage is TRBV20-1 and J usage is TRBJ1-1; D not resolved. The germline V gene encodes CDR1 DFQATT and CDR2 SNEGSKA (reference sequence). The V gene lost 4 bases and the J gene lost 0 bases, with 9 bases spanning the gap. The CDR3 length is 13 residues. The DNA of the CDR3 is TGCAGTGCTAACGACATAGTGAACACTGAAGCTTTCTTT. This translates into CSANDIVNTEAFF.

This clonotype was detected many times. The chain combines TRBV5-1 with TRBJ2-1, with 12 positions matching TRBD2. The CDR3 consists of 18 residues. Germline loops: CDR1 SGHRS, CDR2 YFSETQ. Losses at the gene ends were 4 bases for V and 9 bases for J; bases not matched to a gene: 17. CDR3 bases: TGCGCCAGCAGCCCGGGTGGAAGGGTGACTAGCGGGAGTACTGAGCAGTTCTTC. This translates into CASSPGGRVTSGSTEQFF.

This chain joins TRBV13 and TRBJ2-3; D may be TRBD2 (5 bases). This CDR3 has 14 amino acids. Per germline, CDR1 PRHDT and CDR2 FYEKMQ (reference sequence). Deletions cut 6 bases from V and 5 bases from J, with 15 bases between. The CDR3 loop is CASRRTLFGDTQYF. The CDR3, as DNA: TGTGCCAGCAGGCGGACTCTATTCGGAGATACGCAGTATTTT.

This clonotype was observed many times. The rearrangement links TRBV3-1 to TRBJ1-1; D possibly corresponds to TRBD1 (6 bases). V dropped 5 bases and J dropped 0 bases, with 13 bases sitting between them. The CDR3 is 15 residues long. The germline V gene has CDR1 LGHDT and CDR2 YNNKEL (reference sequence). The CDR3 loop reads CASSSYRTVNTEAFF. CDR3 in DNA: TGTGCCAGCAGCTCCTACCGGACAGTGAACACTGAAGCTTTCTTT.

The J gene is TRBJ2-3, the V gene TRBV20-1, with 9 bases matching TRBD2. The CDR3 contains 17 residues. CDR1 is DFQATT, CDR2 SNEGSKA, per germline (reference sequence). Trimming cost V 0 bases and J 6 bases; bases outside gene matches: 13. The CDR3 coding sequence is TGCAGTGCTAGAGATTACCCCTTGACTAGCGGTGAGGATACGCAGTATTTT. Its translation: CSARDYPLTSGEDTQYF.

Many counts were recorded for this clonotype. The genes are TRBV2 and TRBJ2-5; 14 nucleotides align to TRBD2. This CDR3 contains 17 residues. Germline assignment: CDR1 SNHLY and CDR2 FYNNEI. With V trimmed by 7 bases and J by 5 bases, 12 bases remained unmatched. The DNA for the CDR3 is TGTGCCAGCACTAACCCGGGACTAGCGGGAGAGGAGGAGACCCAGTACTTC. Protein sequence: CASTNPGLAGEEETQYF.

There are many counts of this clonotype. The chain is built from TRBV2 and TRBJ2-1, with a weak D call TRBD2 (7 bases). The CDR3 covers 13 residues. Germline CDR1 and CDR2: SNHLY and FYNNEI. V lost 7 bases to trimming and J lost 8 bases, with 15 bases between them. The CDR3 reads CASMWGGLDEQFF. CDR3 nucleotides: TGTGCCAGCATGTGGGGGGGCTTGGATGAGCAGTTCTTC.

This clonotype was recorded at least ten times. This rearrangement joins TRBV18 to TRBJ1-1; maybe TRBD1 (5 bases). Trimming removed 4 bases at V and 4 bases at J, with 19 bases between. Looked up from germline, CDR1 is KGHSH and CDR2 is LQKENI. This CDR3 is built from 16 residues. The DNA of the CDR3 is TGTGCCAGCTCACTGAGGACGACGGAGGGGAGCACTGAAGCTTTCTTT. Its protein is CASSLRTTEGSTEAFF.

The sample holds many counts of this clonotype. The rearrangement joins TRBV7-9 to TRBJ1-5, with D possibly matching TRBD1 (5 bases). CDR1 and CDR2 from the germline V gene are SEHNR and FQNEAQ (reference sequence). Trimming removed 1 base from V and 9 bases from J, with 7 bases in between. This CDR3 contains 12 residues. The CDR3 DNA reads TGTGCCAGCAGCTTAGAGCAGGGGCCCCAGCATTTT. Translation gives CASSLEQGPQHF. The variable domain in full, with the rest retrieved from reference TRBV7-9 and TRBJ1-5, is DTGVSQNPRHKITKRGQNVTFRCDPISEHNRLYWYRQTLGQGPEFLTYFQNEAQLEKSRLLSDRFSAERPKGSFSTLEIQRTEQGDSAMYLCASSLEQGPQHFGDGTRLSIL.

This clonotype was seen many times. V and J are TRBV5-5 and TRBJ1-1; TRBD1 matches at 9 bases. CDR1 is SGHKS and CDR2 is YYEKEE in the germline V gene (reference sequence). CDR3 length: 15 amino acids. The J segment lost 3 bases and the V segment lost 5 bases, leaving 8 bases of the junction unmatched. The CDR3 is CASSRLGTGYTEAFF. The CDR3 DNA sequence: TGTGCCAGCAGTCGTCTCGGGACAGGGTACACTGAAGCTTTCTTT.

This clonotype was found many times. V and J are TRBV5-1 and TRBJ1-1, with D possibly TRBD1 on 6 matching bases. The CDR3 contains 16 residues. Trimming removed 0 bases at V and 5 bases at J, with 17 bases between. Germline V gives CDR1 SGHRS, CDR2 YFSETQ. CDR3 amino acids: CASSLGVRGQETEAFF. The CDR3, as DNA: TGCGCCAGCAGCTTGGGGGTACGGGGGCAGGAGACTGAAGCTTTCTTT.

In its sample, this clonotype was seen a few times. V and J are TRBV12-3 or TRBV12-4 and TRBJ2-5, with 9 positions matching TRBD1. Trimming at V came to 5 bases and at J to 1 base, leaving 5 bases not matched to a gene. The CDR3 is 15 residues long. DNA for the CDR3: TGTGCCAGCAGTCGGTCGGGACAGGGCCAAGAGACCCAGTACTTC. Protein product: CASSRSGQGQETQYF.

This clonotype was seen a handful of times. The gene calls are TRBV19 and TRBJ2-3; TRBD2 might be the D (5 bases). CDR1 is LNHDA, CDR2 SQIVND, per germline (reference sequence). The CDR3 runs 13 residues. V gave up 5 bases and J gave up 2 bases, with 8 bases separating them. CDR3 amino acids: CASSQDFTDTQYF. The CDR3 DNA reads TGTGCCAGTAGTCAGGACTTCACAGATACGCAGTATTTT. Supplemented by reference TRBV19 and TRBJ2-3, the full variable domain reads DGGITQSPKYLFRKEGQNVTLSCEQNLNHDAMYWYRQDPGQGLRLIYYSQIVNDFQKGDIAEGYSVSREKKESFPLTVTSAQKNPTAFYLCASSQDFTDTQYFGPGTRLTVL.

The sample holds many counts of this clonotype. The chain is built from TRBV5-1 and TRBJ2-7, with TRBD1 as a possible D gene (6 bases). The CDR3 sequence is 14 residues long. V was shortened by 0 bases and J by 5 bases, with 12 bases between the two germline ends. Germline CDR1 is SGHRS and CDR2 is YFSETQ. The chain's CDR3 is CASSLEGVLHEQYF. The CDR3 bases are TGCGCCAGCAGCTTGGAGGGGGTCTTACACGAGCAGTACTTC.

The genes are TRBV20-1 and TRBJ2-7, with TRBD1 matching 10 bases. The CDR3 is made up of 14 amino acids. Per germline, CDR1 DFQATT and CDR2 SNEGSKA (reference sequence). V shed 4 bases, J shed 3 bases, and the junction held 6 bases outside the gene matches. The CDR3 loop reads CSAIMRDRGYEQYF. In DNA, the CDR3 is TGCAGTGCTATTATGCGGGACAGGGGCTACGAGCAGTACTTC.

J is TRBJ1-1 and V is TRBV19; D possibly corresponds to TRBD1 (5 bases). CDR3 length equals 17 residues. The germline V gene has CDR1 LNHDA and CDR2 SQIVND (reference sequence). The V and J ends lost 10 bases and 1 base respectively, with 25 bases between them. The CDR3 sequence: CATQGFQGRGENTEAFF. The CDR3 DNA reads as TGTGCCACCCAAGGGTTTCAGGGTCGCGGGGAGAACACTGAAGCTTTCTTT.

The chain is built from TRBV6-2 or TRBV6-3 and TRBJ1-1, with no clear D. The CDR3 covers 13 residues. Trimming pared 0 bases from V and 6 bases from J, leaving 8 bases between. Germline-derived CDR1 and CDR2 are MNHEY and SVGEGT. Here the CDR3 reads CASSYSPSAEAFF. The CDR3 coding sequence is TGTGCCAGCAGTTACTCCCCGAGCGCTGAAGCTTTCTTT.

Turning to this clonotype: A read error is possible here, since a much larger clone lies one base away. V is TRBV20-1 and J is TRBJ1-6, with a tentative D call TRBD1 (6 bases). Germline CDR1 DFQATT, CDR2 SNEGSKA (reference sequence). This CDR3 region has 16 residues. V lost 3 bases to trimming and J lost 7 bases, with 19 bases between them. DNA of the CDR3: TGCAGTGCTAGGGCAGGGGTGAACGTTTGGAATTCACCCCTCCACTTT. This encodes CSARAGVNVWNSPLHF.